This T cell receptor (beta chain) comes out of a study of blood T cell repertoires in COVID-19. Across the whole study: Italy, Spain and the United States were the sources of the convalescent and acute COVID-19 samples. The analysed material was cDNA or gDNA that came from T cells, B-cell-depleted T cells, or PBMCs.

V was clipped by 0 bases and J by 7 bases, with 12 bases between them. Germline CDR1 and CDR2: MNHNY and SVGAGI (reference sequence). CDR3 length: 14 residues. In the original analysis: Scientists estimated how many nucleated cells there were by amplifying reference gene primers. Sequencing was performed with immunoSEQ multiplex PCR; in TCRdb, only in-frame clones are kept and a portion is missing. The DNA was the basis for D and trimming; V, J and clone size are from that table. Among some 350,000 clones, around 89% were seen once, and the ten largest hold about 1%. The sequence was collected from a man younger than 35 who had recovered from COVID-19. The chain couples TRBV6-6 to TRBJ1-1; D remains unclear. Sequenced sample: PBMCs or T cells enriched from blood (not recorded which). The CDR3 DNA is TGTGCCAGCAGTTACTCGACTAGGCCGGGTGAAGCTTTCTTT. Translation: CASSYSTRPGEAFF.